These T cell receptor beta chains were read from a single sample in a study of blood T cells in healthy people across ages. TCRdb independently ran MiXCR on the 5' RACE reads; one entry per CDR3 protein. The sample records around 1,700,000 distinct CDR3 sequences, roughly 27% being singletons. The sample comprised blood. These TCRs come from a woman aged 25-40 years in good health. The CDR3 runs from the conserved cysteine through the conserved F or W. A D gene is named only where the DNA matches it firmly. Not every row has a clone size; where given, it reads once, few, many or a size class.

cdr3_aa: CASSFGRTGTDTQYF
cdr3_nt: TGCGCCAGCAGCTTTGGTAGGACTGGCACAGATACGCAGTATTTT
clone_size: NA
v_call: TRBV5-1
j_call: TRBJ2-3
d_call: NA

cdr3_aa: CASSLELARETQYF
cdr3_nt: TGCGCCAGCAGCTTGGAATTAGCCCGAGAGACCCAGTACTTC
clone_size: few
v_call: TRBV5-1
j_call: TRBJ2-5
d_call: NA

cdr3_aa: CASSTELARSVDTQYF
cdr3_nt: TGTGCCAGCAGCACAGAACTAGCGAGGTCAGTGGATACGCAGTATTTT
clone_size: few
v_call: TRBV9
j_call: TRBJ2-3
d_call: TRBD2

cdr3_aa: CSVEVNSYEQYF
cdr3_nt: TGCAGCGTTGAAGTCAATTCCTACGAGCAGTACTTC
clone_size: many
v_call: TRBV29-1
j_call: TRBJ2-7
d_call: NA

cdr3_aa: CAGSSLATSYEQYF
cdr3_nt: TGTGCCGGCAGCTCCCTAGCGACATCCTACGAGCAGTACTTC
clone_size: NA
v_call: TRBV11-2
j_call: TRBJ2-7
d_call: NA

cdr3_aa: CASSQERVKGYTF
cdr3_nt: TGTGCCAGCAGCCAAGAAAGAGTCAAAGGCTACACCTTC
clone_size: NA
v_call: TRBV3-1
j_call: TRBJ1-2
d_call: NA

cdr3_aa: CSVSTGVNTEAFF
cdr3_nt: TGCAGTGTCAGCACGGGAGTGAACACTGAAGCTTTCTTT
clone_size: NA
v_call: TRBV20-1
j_call: TRBJ1-1
d_call: NA

cdr3_aa: CSVETSGGDNEQFF
cdr3_nt: TGCAGCGTTGAAACTAGCGGGGGGGACAATGAGCAGTTCTTC
clone_size: few
v_call: TRBV29-1
j_call: TRBJ2-1
d_call: TRBD2

cdr3_aa: CASSPQRQETQYF
cdr3_nt: TGTGCCAGCTCACCACAACGCCAAGAGACCCAGTACTTC
clone_size: many
v_call: TRBV7-2
j_call: TRBJ2-5
d_call: NA

cdr3_aa: CASSQGRLEGNEQFF
cdr3_nt: TGTGCCAGCAGCCAAGGTCGGTTAGAGGGGAATGAGCAGTTCTTC
clone_size: few
v_call: TRBV3-1
j_call: TRBJ2-1
d_call: NA

cdr3_aa: CASSQALRPTGTGANGYTF
cdr3_nt: TGCGCCAGCAGCCAAGCCCTTCGCCCTACCGGGACAGGGGCTAATGGCTACACCTTC
clone_size: NA
v_call: TRBV4-1
j_call: TRBJ1-2
d_call: TRBD1

cdr3_aa: CASSHLGGLYEQYF
cdr3_nt: TGTGCCAGCAGCCACCTAGGGGGCCTCTACGAGCAGTACTTC
clone_size: NA
v_call: TRBV14
j_call: TRBJ2-7
d_call: TRBD1

cdr3_aa: CACGGASSSYEQYF
cdr3_nt: TGTGCCTGCGGGGGGGCCTCGAGCTCCTACGAGCAGTACTTC
clone_size: NA
v_call: TRBV7-9
j_call: TRBJ2-7
d_call: TRBD2

cdr3_aa: CASSLAAGLNNEQFF
cdr3_nt: TGCGCCAGCAGCTTGGCCGCGGGACTAAACAATGAGCAGTTCTTC
clone_size: NA
v_call: TRBV5-1
j_call: TRBJ2-1
d_call: TRBD2

cdr3_aa: CASSSGTSGVMNTGELFF
cdr3_nt: TGCGCCAGCAGCTCAGGGACTAGCGGGGTTATGAACACCGGGGAGCTGTTTTTT
clone_size: few
v_call: TRBV5-1
j_call: TRBJ2-2
d_call: TRBD2

cdr3_aa: CASSYSAGGSGANVLTF
cdr3_nt: TGTGCCAGCAGTTACTCCGCGGGAGGTTCTGGGGCCAACGTCCTGACTTTC
clone_size: few
v_call: TRBV6-6
j_call: TRBJ2-6
d_call: TRBD2

cdr3_aa: CSARRRGASYEQYF
cdr3_nt: TGCAGTGCTAGACGACGGGGCGCCTCCTACGAGCAGTACTTC
clone_size: few
v_call: TRBV20-1
j_call: TRBJ2-7
d_call: NA

cdr3_aa: CSAMNRDNRFNEQFF
cdr3_nt: TGCAGTGCTATGAATCGGGACAACAGATTCAATGAGCAGTTCTTC
clone_size: few
v_call: TRBV20-1
j_call: TRBJ2-1
d_call: NA

cdr3_aa: CSARGQAAYEQYF
cdr3_nt: TGCAGTGCTAGGGGACAGGCGGCCTACGAGCAGTACTTC
clone_size: many
v_call: TRBV20-1
j_call: TRBJ2-7
d_call: TRBD1

cdr3_aa: CASSKRGGKYPHYNEQFF
cdr3_nt: TGTGCCAGCAGCAAACGTGGGGGAAAATACCCTCACTACAATGAGCAGTTCTTC
clone_size: few
v_call: TRBV21-1
j_call: TRBJ2-1
d_call: NA

cdr3_aa: CATSRTYSNSPLHF
cdr3_nt: TGTGCCACCAGCAGAACCTATTCTAATTCACCCCTCCACTTT
clone_size: few
v_call: TRBV15
j_call: TRBJ1-6
d_call: NA

cdr3_aa: CASSQDRANTQYF
cdr3_nt: TGCGCCAGCAGCCAAGATAGGGCGAATACGCAGTATTTT
clone_size: NA
v_call: TRBV4-1
j_call: TRBJ2-3
d_call: NA

cdr3_aa: CASRPSGTTDTQYF
cdr3_nt: TGTGCCAGCAGGCCTAGCGGGACCACAGATACGCAGTATTTT
clone_size: NA
v_call: TRBV9
j_call: TRBJ2-3
d_call: TRBD2

cdr3_aa: CASSAWTPHSNQPQHF
cdr3_nt: TGTGCCAGCAGTGCATGGACACCCCATAGCAATCAGCCCCAGCATTTT
clone_size: few
v_call: TRBV6-1
j_call: TRBJ1-5
d_call: NA

cdr3_aa: CASSWQGTSGEQYF
cdr3_nt: TGTGCCAGCAGCTGGCAAGGGACTAGCGGCGAGCAGTACTTC
clone_size: few
v_call: TRBV7-2
j_call: TRBJ2-7
d_call: TRBD2

cdr3_aa: CASSLELGAGKTEAFF
cdr3_nt: TGTGCCAGCAGTTTAGAACTGGGGGCAGGAAAAACTGAAGCTTTCTTT
clone_size: NA
v_call: TRBV12-3/TRBV12-4
j_call: TRBJ1-1
d_call: NA

cdr3_aa: CASSSRRYYEQYF
cdr3_nt: TGTGCCAGCAGTTCCAGGCGATACTACGAGCAGTACTTC
clone_size: few
v_call: TRBV12-3/TRBV12-4
j_call: TRBJ2-7
d_call: NA

cdr3_aa: CASSQSGRGSGYTF
cdr3_nt: TGTGCCAGCAGCCAATCGGGCAGGGGGTCGGGCTACACCTTC
clone_size: few
v_call: TRBV3-1
j_call: TRBJ1-2
d_call: TRBD1

cdr3_aa: CASSLTGVWEQFF
cdr3_nt: TGTGCCAGCAGTTTAACAGGGGTCTGGGAGCAGTTCTTC
clone_size: NA
v_call: TRBV27
j_call: TRBJ2-1
d_call: TRBD1

cdr3_aa: CASSLTGANEKLFF
cdr3_nt: TGTGCCAGCAGCTTGACAGGGGCTAATGAAAAACTGTTTTTT
clone_size: few
v_call: TRBV5-5
j_call: TRBJ1-4
d_call: TRBD1

cdr3_aa: CASSLFGDSTNGYTF
cdr3_nt: TGCGCCAGCAGCCTATTCGGGGACTCCACCAATGGCTACACCTTC
clone_size: once
v_call: TRBV5-1
j_call: TRBJ1-2
d_call: NA

cdr3_aa: CASSYMIYEQYF
cdr3_nt: TGTGCCAGCAGTTATATGATCTACGAGCAGTACTTC
clone_size: NA
v_call: TRBV12-3/TRBV12-4
j_call: TRBJ2-7
d_call: NA

cdr3_aa: CSARDRETGLAEQYF
cdr3_nt: TGCAGTGCTAGAGACCGAGAGACAGGGCTCGCCGAGCAGTACTTC
clone_size: few
v_call: TRBV20-1
j_call: TRBJ2-7
d_call: TRBD1

cdr3_aa: CASSPETGDGYTF
cdr3_nt: TGTGCCAGCAGCCCTGAGACAGGGGACGGCTACACCTTC
clone_size: many
v_call: TRBV11-1
j_call: TRBJ1-2
d_call: TRBD1

cdr3_aa: CASRSGGAASGELFF
cdr3_nt: TGTGCCAGCCGTAGCGGGGGGGCAGCGTCCGGGGAGCTGTTTTTT
clone_size: NA
v_call: TRBV6-6
j_call: TRBJ2-2
d_call: TRBD2

cdr3_aa: CASSLAGLAVITDTQYF
cdr3_nt: TGTGCCAGCAGCTTGGCGGGACTAGCGGTAATCACAGATACGCAGTATTTT
clone_size: many
v_call: TRBV5-5
j_call: TRBJ2-3
d_call: TRBD2

cdr3_aa: CASSPHRGNTGELFF
cdr3_nt: TGTGCCAGCAGCCCACACAGGGGAAATACCGGGGAGCTGTTTTTT
clone_size: NA
v_call: TRBV3-1
j_call: TRBJ2-2
d_call: TRBD1

cdr3_aa: CASRPGQNYEQYF
cdr3_nt: TGTGCCAGCCGACCGGGACAAAACTACGAGCAGTACTTC
clone_size: few
v_call: TRBV2
j_call: TRBJ2-7
d_call: NA

cdr3_aa: CASSQGPGQSSYEQYF
cdr3_nt: TGCGCCAGCAGCCAAGGACCGGGACAGAGCTCCTACGAGCAGTACTTC
clone_size: many
v_call: TRBV4-1
j_call: TRBJ2-7
d_call: TRBD1

cdr3_aa: CASSQEGGRTYEQYF
cdr3_nt: TGCGCCAGCAGCCAAGAGGGGGGACGGACCTACGAGCAGTACTTC
clone_size: many
v_call: TRBV4-3
j_call: TRBJ2-7
d_call: NA

cdr3_aa: CSATKGLAGPDTQYF
cdr3_nt: TGCAGTGCTACTAAGGGACTAGCGGGGCCAGATACGCAGTATTTT
clone_size: NA
v_call: TRBV20-1
j_call: TRBJ2-3
d_call: TRBD2

cdr3_aa: CANSPLGQGSHEQYF
cdr3_nt: TGTGCCAACAGTCCCCTAGGGCAGGGAAGCCACGAGCAGTACTTC
clone_size: NA
v_call: TRBV28
j_call: TRBJ2-7
d_call: NA

cdr3_aa: CASSLQSHGSPLHF
cdr3_nt: TGTGCCAGCAGCTTACAGTCTCATGGTTCACCCCTCCACTTT
clone_size: NA
v_call: TRBV7-2
j_call: TRBJ1-6
d_call: NA

cdr3_aa: CSAQSHNEQFF
cdr3_nt: TGCAGTGCTCAAAGTCACAATGAGCAGTTCTTC
clone_size: NA
v_call: TRBV20-1
j_call: TRBJ2-1
d_call: NA

cdr3_aa: CASSRQGSLPEPQHF
cdr3_nt: TGTGCCAGCAGCCGGCAGGGCAGTCTCCCTGAGCCCCAGCATTTT
clone_size: NA
v_call: TRBV11-2
j_call: TRBJ1-5
d_call: NA

cdr3_aa: CASSRTESLSSYYGYTF
cdr3_nt: TGTGCCAGCAGTCGGACAGAGTCACTCAGTAGTTACTATGGCTACACCTTC
clone_size: few
v_call: TRBV12-3/TRBV12-4
j_call: TRBJ1-2
d_call: NA

cdr3_aa: CSVGSGSTDTQYF
cdr3_nt: TGCAGTGTGGGTAGCGGGAGCACAGATACGCAGTATTTT
clone_size: few
v_call: TRBV20-1
j_call: TRBJ2-3
d_call: TRBD2

cdr3_aa: CSASRAGSYEQYF
cdr3_nt: TGCAGTGCTAGCAGGGCGGGGTCCTACGAGCAGTACTTC
clone_size: few
v_call: TRBV20-1
j_call: TRBJ2-7
d_call: NA

cdr3_aa: CASSPGTSDSSTQYF
cdr3_nt: TGTGCCAGCAGCCCCGGGACTAGCGACTCCTCCACGCAGTATTTT
clone_size: NA
v_call: TRBV7-3
j_call: TRBJ2-3
d_call: TRBD2

cdr3_aa: CASSLGPGNEKLFF
cdr3_nt: TGTGCCAGCAGCTTAGGACCGGGTAATGAAAAACTGTTTTTT
clone_size: few
v_call: TRBV7-9
j_call: TRBJ1-4
d_call: NA

cdr3_aa: CSHTSGAAKNIQYF
cdr3_nt: TGCAGCCATACTAGCGGGGCGGCAAAAAACATTCAGTACTTC
clone_size: few
v_call: TRBV29-1
j_call: TRBJ2-4
d_call: TRBD2

cdr3_aa: CASSYYRGRRTEAFF
cdr3_nt: TGTGCCAGCAGTTATTACCGTGGAAGACGGACTGAAGCTTTCTTT
clone_size: NA
v_call: TRBV6-5
j_call: TRBJ1-1
d_call: NA

cdr3_aa: CASSDDRGEAFF
cdr3_nt: TGTGCCAGCTCAGATGACAGAGGAGAAGCTTTCTTT
clone_size: few
v_call: TRBV18
j_call: TRBJ1-1
d_call: NA

cdr3_aa: CAISEGDEQYF
cdr3_nt: TGTGCCATCAGTGAAGGGGACGAGCAGTACTTC
clone_size: many
v_call: TRBV10-3
j_call: TRBJ2-7
d_call: NA

cdr3_aa: CASSSPGQGIFWGNSPLHF
cdr3_nt: TGTGCCAGCAGCTCTCCGGGACAGGGAATATTCTGGGGCAATTCACCCCTCCACTTT
clone_size: NA
v_call: TRBV7-9
j_call: TRBJ1-6
d_call: TRBD1

cdr3_aa: CASSTGQGAQETQYF
cdr3_nt: TGTGCCAGCAGTACGGGACAGGGGGCCCAAGAGACCCAGTACTTC
clone_size: many
v_call: TRBV6-2/TRBV6-3
j_call: TRBJ2-5
d_call: TRBD1

cdr3_aa: CASSFQDRTNEKLFF
cdr3_nt: TGCGCCAGCAGCTTTCAGGACAGAACTAATGAAAAACTGTTTTTT
clone_size: NA
v_call: TRBV5-1
j_call: TRBJ1-4
d_call: NA

cdr3_aa: CASSQSSIRDAGGQFF
cdr3_nt: TGCGCCAGCAGCCAATCGTCAATACGGGATGCGGGTGGGCAGTTCTTC
clone_size: NA
v_call: TRBV4-3
j_call: TRBJ2-1
d_call: NA

cdr3_aa: CASSSSGSLNYGYTF
cdr3_nt: TGTGCCAGCAGTTCTTCCGGGTCACTGAACTATGGCTACACCTTC
clone_size: many
v_call: TRBV6-5
j_call: TRBJ1-2
d_call: NA

cdr3_aa: CSAGTGTGEDGQYF
cdr3_nt: TGCAGTGCTGGCACCGGGACGGGAGAAGACGGGCAGTACTTC
clone_size: many
v_call: TRBV20-1
j_call: TRBJ2-7
d_call: NA